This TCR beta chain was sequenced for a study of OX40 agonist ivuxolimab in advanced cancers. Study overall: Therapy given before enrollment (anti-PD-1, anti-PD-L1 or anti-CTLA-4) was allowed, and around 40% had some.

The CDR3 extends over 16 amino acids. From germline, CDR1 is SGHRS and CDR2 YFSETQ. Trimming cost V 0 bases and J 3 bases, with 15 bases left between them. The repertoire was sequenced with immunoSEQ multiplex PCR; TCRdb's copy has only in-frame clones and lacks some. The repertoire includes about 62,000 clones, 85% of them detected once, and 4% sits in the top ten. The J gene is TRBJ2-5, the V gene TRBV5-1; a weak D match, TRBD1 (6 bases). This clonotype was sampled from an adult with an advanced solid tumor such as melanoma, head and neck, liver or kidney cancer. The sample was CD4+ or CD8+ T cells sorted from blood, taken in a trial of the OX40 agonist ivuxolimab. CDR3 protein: CASSLGTVLTKETQYF. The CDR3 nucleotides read TGCGCCAGCAGCTTGGGGACAGTTTTGACCAAAGAGACCCAGTACTTC.